This T cell receptor (beta chain) was found in a study of blood T cell repertoires in COVID-19. Per the authors' pipeline: For nucleated cells, counts were estimated from reference gene primer amplification. Using immunoSEQ multiplex PCR, the repertoire was profiled, and TCRdb retains in-frame clones only, with some absent. V and J calls and clone size are given by that table; D and trimming were obtained from the DNA. The table lists some 150,000 clones, around 89% of them singletons, with 1.2% in the top ten. Germline CDR1 and CDR2: SQVTM and ANQGSEA. CDR3 size: 14 residues. Trimming removed 3 bases from V and 2 bases from J, with 13 bases in between. The cohort comprised adults aged 18 to 89 years residing in about two dozen US areas.

Source material: PBMCs or T cells enriched from blood (not recorded which). The TCR sequence derives from a woman aged 25 to 39 with acute COVID-19. The genes are TRBV29-1 and TRBJ2-5, with D possibly being TRBD1 (5 bases). The DNA of the CDR3 is TGCAGCGTTGATATGACAGCTTTACAAGAGACCCAGTACTTC. This translates into CSVDMTALQETQYF.